The rows below give T cell receptor beta chains drawn from one sample of a study of cytomegalovirus exposure and HLA in healthy donors. Clones were read by immunoSEQ multiplex PCR, and TCRdb kept only the in-frame ones, dropping some. Among 180,000 or so clones, over 60% were seen once, and the ten largest hold approximately 6%. Material: PBMCs. Receptor source: a man aged 35-49 years in good health and CMV-seropositive. CDR3s include the opening cysteine and the closing phenylalanine or tryptophan. A D gene is named only where the DNA matches it firmly. The listing skips clone size in some rows; elsewhere it reads once, few, many or a size class.

d_gene,abundance,j_gene,v_gene,CDR3nt,CDR3aa
.,.,TRBJ2-2,TRBV7-3,TGTGCCAGCAGCTTTCCGGGGGCGAACACCGGGGAGCTGTTTTTT,CASSFPGANTGELFF
TRBD2,.,TRBJ2-4,TRBV5-1,TGCGCCAGCAGCTGGGGAGGGGTTGACATTCAGTACTTC,CASSWGGVDIQYF
.,few,TRBJ2-7,TRBV11-2,TGTGCCAGCAGCGCTGATTTATACAGCTCCTACGAGCAGTACTTC,CASSADLYSSYEQYF
TRBD2,.,TRBJ2-7,TRBV18,TGTGCCAGCTCGCCGGGACTAGCGGGATCCAACGAGCAGTACTTC,CASSPGLAGSNEQYF
.,few,TRBJ2-7,TRBV7-7,TGTGCCAGCAGCTTAGATGGGTCCAGAGAGCGGGCCCCCTACGAGCAGTACTTC,CASSLDGSRERAPYEQYF
TRBD2,.,TRBJ2-3,TRBV28,TGTGCCAGCAGTTATATAGCGGGAGGAACAGATACGCAGTATTTT,CASSYIAGGTDTQYF
.,.,TRBJ1-3,TRBV19,TGTGCCAGTGTCGGGACATTCGGCTCTGGAAACGCCATATATTTT,CASVGTFGSGNAIYF
.,.,TRBJ2-7,TRBV2,TGTGCCAGCAGTCTCCGGACTGCCTCCTACGAGCAGTACTTC,CASSLRTASYEQYF
.,.,TRBJ1-2,TRBV18,TGTGCCAGCTCACCACGATCTCGCGCTAACTATGGCTACACCTTC,CASSPRSRANYGYTF
.,.,TRBJ1-2,TRBV7-2,TGTGCCAGCAGCTTAGTTCTCGCCGGGACTGCCTATGGCTACACCTTC,CASSLVLAGTAYGYTF
TRBD2,.,TRBJ2-5,TRBV29-1,TGCAGCGCTGGGGGACTAGCGGGAGGGAGAGAGACCCAGTACTTC,CSAGGLAGGRETQYF
TRBD2,.,TRBJ2-1,TRBV11-3,TGTGCCAGCAGCTTAGCGCCGGGACTAGCCCTGAATGAGCAGTTCTTC,CASSLAPGLALNEQFF
.,.,TRBJ2-6,TRBV25-1,TGTGCCAGCAGTCACAGTTATACCTCTGGGGCCAACGTCCTGACTTTC,CASSHSYTSGANVLTF
TRBD1,.,TRBJ2-7,TRBV27,TGTGCCAGCAGTATGATCGGGACAGCGAACTCCTACGAGCAGTACTTC,CASSMIGTANSYEQYF
.,.,TRBJ2-7,TRBV18,TGTGCCAGCTCACCACTAACTGCCGCCTACGAGCAGTACTTC,CASSPLTAAYEQYF
TRBD2,.,TRBJ2-1,TRBV7-2,TGTGCCAGCAGCTTAGGAGGGACTAGCATATACAATGAGCAGTTCTTC,CASSLGGTSIYNEQFF
TRBD1,.,TRBJ2-5,TRBV7-9,TGTGCCAGCAGCTTAGCGGGACAGGGTGGCAGAGAGACCCAGTACTTC,CASSLAGQGGRETQYF
TRBD1,.,TRBJ2-7,TRBV30,TGTGCCTGGAGTGGACAGGGGCTAAGCTCCTACGAGCAGTACTTC,CAWSGQGLSSYEQYF
.,.,TRBJ2-4,TRBV18,TGTGCCAGCTCACCACAGAGGGAAAACATTCAGTACTTC,CASSPQRENIQYF
TRBD2,.,TRBJ2-3,TRBV30,TGTGCCTGGACCCCCGGCGGGAGTATAGATACGCAGTATTTT,CAWTPGGSIDTQYF
TRBD2,.,TRBJ2-7,TRBV4-2,TGTGCCAGCAGCCAAGAGGGGCTAGCGGGGACCTACGAGCAGTACTTC,CASSQEGLAGTYEQYF
.,.,TRBJ2-3,TRBV7-2,TGTGCCAGCAGCTTTGATCGGGTGGGGGGTACGCAGTATTTT,CASSFDRVGGTQYF
.,.,TRBJ1-1,TRBV4-1,TGCGCCAGCAGCCACCCCCCCGGGTCCTTGGGCACTGAAGCTTTCTTT,CASSHPPGSLGTEAFF
.,few,TRBJ1-1,TRBV7-3,TGTGCCAGCAGCTACGCAGGGTCCCCGGAGACTGAAGCTTTCTTT,CASSYAGSPETEAFF
TRBD1,few,TRBJ2-5,TRBV19,TGTGCCAGTAGTAGCCCGGGACAGGGTGTAGAGACCCAGTACTTC,CASSSPGQGVETQYF
TRBD1,.,TRBJ2-3,TRBV7-9,TGTGCCAGCAGAACGGGACAGGGGACGGAGTATACGCAGTATTTT,CASRTGQGTEYTQYF
TRBD2,.,TRBJ2-7,TRBV28,TGTGCCAGCAGTTTCATGGGACTAGCGGGAGCGTCCCACGAGCAGTACTTC,CASSFMGLAGASHEQYF
TRBD1,.,TRBJ2-7,TRBV7-3,TGTGCCAGCAGCCGGACAGGGAACTCCTACGAGCAGTACTTC,CASSRTGNSYEQYF
TRBD1,few,TRBJ1-1,TRBV10-3,TGTGCCATCAGTGGGGACAGGGCTGAAGCTTTCTTT,CAISGDRAEAFF
.,once,TRBJ1-4,TRBV6-5,TGTGCCAGCAGTTACTCTGCAGGGGAGTTTGAAAAACTGTTTTTT,CASSYSAGEFEKLFF
TRBD1,few,TRBJ1-2,TRBV5-1,TGCGCCAGCAGCTTGGGGGACTCGGGGGCAGGGGGCCCGAACTATGGCTACACCTTC,CASSLGDSGAGGPNYGYTF
TRBD2,.,TRBJ2-1,TRBV5-1,TGCGCCAGCAGCTTGCAAGCGGGGGACTACAATGAGCAGTTCTTC,CASSLQAGDYNEQFF
TRBD2,.,TRBJ2-7,TRBV5-4,TGTGCCAGCAGCTTGGTGGGGGGGTACGAGCAGTACTTC,CASSLVGGYEQYF
TRBD2,.,TRBJ2-7,TRBV27,TGTGCCAGCAGGATAGCGGGAGGGTACGAGCAGTACTTC,CASRIAGGYEQYF
TRBD1,.,TRBJ2-1,TRBV6-1,TGTGCCAGCAGGGGGACAGGGGCGTACAATGAGCAGTTCTTC,CASRGTGAYNEQFF
.,.,TRBJ1-2,TRBV5-6,TGTGCCAGCAGCTTAATGTTGGGGGGAAACCTTGGCTACACCTTC,CASSLMLGGNLGYTF
TRBD1,few,TRBJ2-3,TRBV5-1,TGCGCCAGCAGCGCGTGGGGACAGGGGACAGATACGCAGTATTTT,CASSAWGQGTDTQYF